The 26 T cell receptor beta chains below all came from one sample that was sequenced in a study of T-cell reconstitution after alpha-beta-depleted transplantation in children. As it was prepared, the TCRbeta library received unique molecular identifiers. Via MiXCR, TCRdb re-called the PCR reads, giving one row per CDR3 protein. This table holds around 240,000 distinct CDR3 sequences, roughly 8% found once. Sequenced here: PBMCs, mostly from graft donor cells, sampled 180 days after TCRalphabeta/CD19-depleted stem cell transplant. The receptor source for this set is a male patient aged 10 to 17 who had a stem cell transplant for acute lymphoblastic leukemia, so the T cells may come from the graft donor.

This clonotype was counted at least ten times. This chain links TRBV27 with TRBJ2-2, with D perhaps matching TRBD2 (5 bases). CDR1 is MNHEY and CDR2 is SMNVEV in the germline V gene (reference sequence). V lost 6 bases, J lost 0 bases, and 17 bases lay in between. The CDR3 loop spans 17 amino acids. CDR3 residues: CASRRRPGSANTGELFF. CDR3 DNA sequence: TGTGCCAGCAGGCGGAGGCCGGGGAGCGCGAACACCGGGGAGCTGTTTTTT.

There are many counts of this clonotype. In DNA, the CDR3 is TGCGCCAGCAGCGGAACTAGCGGGACTTACGAGCAGTACTTC. It codes for CASSGTSGTYEQYF. The chain recombines TRBV5-1 with TRBJ2-7, with 10 positions matching TRBD2. Germline CDR1 and CDR2: SGHRS and YFSETQ. CDR3 length: 14 amino acids. The ends lost 4 bases at V and 4 bases at J; junction bases unmatched: 5. The full variable domain, with the rest looked up from reference TRBV5-1 and TRBJ2-7, is KAGVTQTPRYLIKTRGQQVTLSCSPISGHRSVSWYQQTPGQGLQFLFEYFSETQRNKGNFPGRFSGRQFSNSRSEMNVSTLELGDSALYLCASSGTSGTYEQYFGPGTRLTVT.

This clonotype was picked up many times. J is TRBJ2-1 and V is TRBV7-9; the D is unclear. The germline V and J ends were trimmed by 3 bases and 5 bases, with 20 bases remaining between them. CDR3 length: 17 residues. Looked up from germline, CDR1 is SEHNR and CDR2 is FQNEAQ (reference sequence). The CDR3, as DNA: TGTGCCAGCAGCTTCCCGACCGTTAGAGTCTTAAACAATGAGCAGTTCTTC. This translates into CASSFPTVRVLNNEQFF.

This clonotype was counted at least ten times. The rearrangement joins TRBV7-2 to TRBJ2-5; 16 nucleotides align to TRBD2. Germline loops: CDR1 SGHTA, CDR2 FQGNSA. The junction had 0 bases not matched to a gene; V was cut back by 3 bases and J by 2 bases. This CDR3 contains 16 residues. CDR3 nucleotide sequence: TGTGCCAGCAGCTTGGGACTAGCGGGGGGGCAAGAGACCCAGTACTTC. It specifies CASSLGLAGGQETQYF.

This clonotype was seen many times. V and J are TRBV24-1 and TRBJ2-1, with TRBD2 as a possible D gene (6 bases). This CDR3 is 19 amino acids long. From germline, CDR1 is KGHDR and CDR2 SFDVKD. Trimming pared 3 bases from V and 2 bases from J, leaving 22 bases between. As DNA, the CDR3 is TGTGCCACCAGTGATCCACAGACCCGGGGGAGGCGACCCTACAATGAGCAGTTCTTC. Encoded protein: CATSDPQTRGRRPYNEQFF.

This clonotype was seen repeatedly, ten times or more. The V gene is TRBV28, the J gene TRBJ1-5, with TRBD1 as a possible D gene (6 bases). CDR1 and CDR2 (germline): MDHEN, SYDVKM. V lost 3 bases and J lost 6, with 9 bases in between. This CDR3 comprises 13 residues. CDR3 amino acids: CASSFRGPQPQHF. CDR3 DNA: TGTGCCAGCAGTTTCAGGGGACCTCAGCCCCAGCATTTT.

The sample holds many counts of this clonotype. The chain couples TRBV12-3 or TRBV12-4 to TRBJ2-3; 9 nucleotides line up with TRBD2. The CDR3 has 15 amino acids. The trim removed 7 bases at V and 2 bases at J, leaving 7 bases unmatched. The chain's CDR3 is CASTFSGGLTDTQYF. For the CDR3, the DNA is TGTGCCAGCACGTTTAGCGGGGGCCTCACAGATACGCAGTATTTT.

This clonotype occurred many times. The chain is built from TRBV7-6 and TRBJ2-1; TRBD2 aligns across 11 bases. V dropped 5 bases and J dropped 7; count of bases not matched to a gene: 4. The CDR3 is 14 amino acids. Germline V CDR1 and CDR2: SGHVS, FNYEAQ. The CDR3 bases are TGTGCCAGCAGCCAAGGGACTAGCGGTAATGAGCAGTTCTTC. Encoded protein: CASSQGTSGNEQFF.

The V gene is TRBV2, the J gene TRBJ1-6; D not certain. Looked up from germline, CDR1 is SNHLY and CDR2 is FYNNEI. Trimming stripped 5 bases from V and 12 bases from J, with 11 bases between. This CDR3 is 12 amino acids long. CDR3 in amino acids: CASSYPTGPLHF. For the CDR3, the DNA is TGTGCCAGCAGTTACCCCACGGGACCCCTCCACTTT.

This clonotype was observed a handful of times. This chain connects TRBV20-1 to TRBJ1-4; 10 positions match TRBD1. Trimming removed 6 bases from V and 10 bases from J; junction bases left unmatched: 5. The CDR3 covers 12 residues. CDR1 and CDR2 from the germline V gene are DFQATT and SNEGSKA (reference sequence). As DNA, the CDR3 is TGCAGTGCAGGACAGGGGGAAGGAAAACTGTTTTTT. Amino acids: CSAGQGEGKLFF.

CDR3 nucleotides: TGTGCCAGCAGCTTAGCGATAGGAAGACAGGGGTCTGGCTACACCTTC. It codes for CASSLAIGRQGSGYTF. This sequence joins TRBV7-2 and TRBJ1-2; 8 nucleotides agree with TRBD1. Germline values: CDR1 SGHTA, CDR2 FQGNSA. The CDR3 runs to 16 residues. J lost 7 bases, V lost 0 bases, and 10 bases had no gene match.

DNA of the CDR3: TGTGCCAGCGGCCCGGGACAGGGAGGCTCACCCCTCCACTTT. Protein product: CASGPGQGGSPLHF. The J gene is TRBJ1-6, the V gene TRBV5-4, with 9 positions matching TRBD1. This CDR3 contains 14 residues. Germline V lookup: CDR1 SGHNT, CDR2 YYREEE (reference sequence). V trimming: 7 bases; J trimming: 10 bases; junction bases outside the gene matches: 9.

This clonotype was counted at least ten times. J is TRBJ1-4 and V is TRBV6-5; D is possibly TRBD1 (6 bases). The ends were cut back, 7 bases at V and 3 bases at J, with 15 bases in the middle. The CDR3 length is 15 residues. The germline V gene has CDR1 MNHEY and CDR2 SVGAGI. The CDR3 DNA sequence: TGTGCCAGCAAAAACGGTGACAGGTCTAATGAAAAACTGTTTTTT. Encoded protein: CASKNGDRSNEKLFF.

To note about this clonotype: A much larger clone sits a single nucleotide away, making a read error possible. CDR3: CASSQVGGTDAQYF. CDR3 bases: TGTGCCAGCAGCCAAGTGGGGGGTACAGATGCGCAGTATTTT. This chain joins TRBV4-2 and TRBJ2-3; perhaps TRBD2 as D (6 bases). Per germline, CDR1 LGHNA and CDR2 YNFKEQ. This CDR3 has 14 residues.

This clonotype was observed many times. The J gene is TRBJ1-5, the V gene TRBV24-1, with 9 nucleotides matching TRBD1. The CDR3 spans 16 residues. Germline CDR1 and CDR2: KGHDR and SFDVKD. Trimming cost V 7 bases and J 1 base; bases outside gene matches: 7. DNA of the CDR3: TGTGCCACCAGCCCCCCCGACAGGGGGAGCAATCAGCCCCAGCATTTT. This gives the protein CATSPPDRGSNQPQHF.

This clonotype was seen at least ten times. The V and J genes are TRBV12-3 or TRBV12-4 and TRBJ2-7; tentative D call: TRBD1 (6 bases). V shed 7 bases and J shed 2 bases, with 12 bases lying between them. The length of the CDR3 is 13 residues. The CDR3 DNA is TGTGCCAGCACAACAGGGTTGACCTACGAGCAGTACTTC. Its protein product is CASTTGLTYEQYF.

This clonotype was observed many times. The chain has TRBV18 and TRBJ1-5; D is uncertain. Trimming stripped 3 bases from V and 2 bases from J, with 5 bases between. The CDR3 runs to 13 residues. The germline CDR1 and CDR2 sequences are KGHSH and LQKENI. Here the CDR3 reads CASSPGGNQPQHF. The CDR3 DNA follows: TGTGCCAGCTCACCCGGGGGCAATCAGCCCCAGCATTTT.

This sequence joins TRBV6-2 or TRBV6-3 and TRBJ2-2, with 7 bases that match TRBD1. Germline V gene lookup returns CDR1 MNHEY and CDR2 SVGEGT. Unmatched junction bases numbered 2, after V lost 4 bases and J lost 3 bases. The CDR3 is 14 amino acids. CDR3 nucleotide sequence: TGTGCCAGCAGTTGGGACAGCTACACCGGGGAGCTGTTTTTT. Translated, it gives CASSWDSYTGELFF.

In this sample, this clonotype turned up many times. V usage is TRBV7-9 and J usage is TRBJ2-7; no definite D call. This CDR3 comprises 11 residues. Trimming pared 4 bases from V and 5 bases from J, leaving 6 bases between. CDR1 and CDR2 (germline): SEHNR, FQNEAQ (reference sequence). Here the CDR3 reads CASSWAHEQYF. Here the CDR3 DNA reads TGTGCCAGCAGCTGGGCCCACGAGCAGTACTTC.

This clonotype has more than one count but fewer than ten. The V call is TRBV11-2, the J call TRBJ2-1, with 9 bases identical to TRBD2. CDR1 and CDR2 (germline): SGHAT, FQNNGV. V lost 4 bases and J lost 8; bases outside the gene matches: 15. CDR3 length: 17 residues. The CDR3 here is CASSSLSSGRRGDEQFF. The CDR3 DNA follows: TGTGCCAGCAGCTCCCTTAGTAGCGGGAGAAGGGGCGATGAGCAGTTCTTC.

This clonotype came up many times. CDR3 in DNA: TGCGCCAGCAGCTTGGTTCCTAGAGTAAGCTACAATGAGCAGTTCTTC. The encoded protein is CASSLVPRVSYNEQFF. V is TRBV5-1 and J is TRBJ2-1; D not certain. The germline V gene has CDR1 SGHRS and CDR2 YFSETQ. With 0 bases removed from V and 3 bases from J, the gap between germline ends came to 13 bases. The CDR3 totals 16 residues. The complete variable domain, with remaining parts taken from reference TRBV5-1 and TRBJ2-1, reads KAGVTQTPRYLIKTRGQQVTLSCSPISGHRSVSWYQQTPGQGLQFLFEYFSETQRNKGNFPGRFSGRQFSNSRSEMNVSTLELGDSALYLCASSLVPRVSYNEQFFGPGTRLTVL.

In its sample, this clonotype was seen many times. V usage is TRBV20-1 and J usage is TRBJ2-3, with TRBD2 matching over 9 bases. The CDR3 sequence is 12 residues long. In germline, CDR1 is DFQATT, CDR2 SNEGSKA (reference sequence). V dropped 0 bases and J dropped 9; count of bases not matched to a gene: 1. CDR3 sequence reads: CSAREGLATQYF. CDR3 coding DNA: TGCAGTGCTAGAGAGGGACTAGCAACGCAGTATTTT.

The rearrangement joins TRBV14 to TRBJ2-5; no reliable D call. In germline, CDR1 is SGHDN, CDR2 FVKESK. Trimming cost V 4 bases and J 5 bases, with 14 bases left between them. The CDR3 has 14 residues. The CDR3 DNA reads as TGTGCCAGCAGCCCCCGGCGGAAAAGGGAGACCCAGTACTTC. It specifies CASSPRRKRETQYF. The full variable domain, with the rest looked up from reference TRBV14 and TRBJ2-5, is EAGVTQFPSHSVIEKGQTVTLRCDPISGHDNLYWYRRVMGKEIKFLLHFVKESKQDESGMPNNRFLAERTGGTYSTLKVQPAELEDSGVYFCASSPRRKRETQYFGPGTRLLVL.

This clonotype was detected many times. This sequence joins TRBV5-1 and TRBJ1-1, with a possible D match to TRBD1 (5 bases). V gave up 3 bases and J gave up 6 bases, with 21 bases separating them. Germline V gene data show CDR1 as SGHRS and CDR2 as YFSETQ. The CDR3 spans 16 residues. CDR3 sequence: CASSSFVRGAGSEAFF. The CDR3 nucleotides read TGCGCCAGCAGCTCCTTCGTGAGGGGCGCGGGCTCTGAAGCTTTCTTT.

This clonotype has a count of ten or more. The chain uses TRBV10-2 and TRBJ1-2, with TRBD1 as a possible D gene (5 bases). The CDR3 totals 14 residues. Trimming took 3 bases from V and 1 from J, leaving 9 bases between them. Germline V gene lookup returns CDR1 WSHSY and CDR2 SAAADI. CDR3 DNA: TGCGCCAGCAGTGATGGACAACTTAACTATGGCTACACCTTC. Its translation is CASSDGQLNYGYTF.

This clonotype occurred many times. The V and J genes are TRBV10-3 and TRBJ2-1; 9 bases fit TRBD1. CDR1 and CDR2 from the germline V gene are ENHRY and SYGVKD. V was clipped by 7 bases and J by 8 bases; unmatched bases: 9. The CDR3 has 14 amino acids. The CDR3 region is CAITPGQGRDEQFF. In nucleotides, the CDR3 is TGTGCCATCACTCCGGGACAGGGTCGAGATGAGCAGTTCTTC.